This T cell receptor beta chain originates from a study of regulatory dendritic cells for organ transplantation. Overall study context: Regulatory dendritic cells came from monocytes given vitamin D3 and IL-10.

The CDR3 contains 15 residues. The V and J ends lost 1 base and 5 bases respectively, with 12 bases between them. Per germline, CDR1 SGHTS and CDR2 YDEGEE. Notes on the study in general: Memory CD8+ clonal expansion seemed more limited with regulatory than mature dendritic cells.

Allogeneic regulatory or mature dendritic cells were co-cultured for less than 6 days with CFSE-labeled sorted T cells at 1:10. Assay: immunoSEQ multiplex PCR; the TCRdb copy retains only in-frame clones and omits some. The sample has approximately 9,300 clones; roughly 80% are singletons. In the case of this clone: Its matching antigen is unknown.

The V gene is TRBV5-8, the J gene TRBJ2-2; D uncertain. This clonotype originated in a human donor in good health. Sequencing was carried out using memory CD4+ T cells from blood cultured with dendritic cells. Stated subset: CD45RO+ memory T cells. Here the CDR3 reads CASSLPELRTGELFF. For the CDR3, the DNA is TGTGCCAGCAGCTTGCCGGAGTTACGAACCGGGGAGCTGTTTTTT.